Shown below are 25 T cell receptor beta chains from a single sample sequenced in a study of Graves' ophthalmopathy and Graves' hyperthyroidism (dated by TCRdb to the late 2010s). Sequenced on an Illumina HiSeq 2000. For repertoire sequencing, TCR beta CDR3 regions were amplified from RNA transcripts. The first round of RT-PCR was done with HTBI primers and the Qiagen OneStep RT-PCR kit, and was followed by a second round of multiplex PCR, then size selection and purification. TCRdb ran its own pipeline on the public reads, namely fastp trimming at Q25 and MiXCR clone calling, and kept in-frame beta chains. Identical CDR3 proteins give one entry, which carries the most common genes and DNA. The sample has roughly 400,000 distinct CDR3 sequences on record, about a sixth of them singletons. The ten largest clones add up to 2% to 3% of the sample. The sequenced sample consisted of peripheral blood. These TCRs come from an adult woman with stable Graves' hyperthyroidism.

This clonotype was detected ten times or more. The rearrangement links TRBV7-9 to TRBJ2-7, with D perhaps given as TRBD1 or TRBD2 (6 bases each). Trimming removed 7 bases at V and 2 bases at J, with 12 bases between. The CDR3 extends over 13 amino acids. Germline CDR1 SEHNR, CDR2 FQNEAQ (reference sequence). This CDR3 reads CASTAGQAYEQYF. The CDR3 DNA follows: TGTGCCAGCACCGCGGGACAAGCCTACGAGCAGTACTTC.

This chain connects TRBV4-3 to TRBJ2-7; D call uncertain. Germline V gene lookup returns CDR1 LGHNA and CDR2 YSLEER. Trimming took off 0 bases at V and 2 bases at J, with 14 bases between the two ends. CDR3 length equals 16 residues. The CDR3 loop reads CASSQDLYSETYEQYF. The CDR3 DNA follows: TGCGCCAGCAGCCAAGATTTATACAGTGAAACCTACGAGCAGTACTTC.

This clonotype was counted many times. The chain combines TRBV7-9 with TRBJ1-1; D is ambiguous. CDR1 is SEHNR, CDR2 FQNEAQ, per germline (reference sequence). CDR3 length: 15 amino acids. V was pared by 4 bases and J by 0 bases, with 12 bases between. CDR3 loop: CASSSPSRMNTEAFF. CDR3 DNA sequence: TGTGCCAGCAGCTCCCCCTCAAGAATGAACACTGAAGCTTTCTTT.

Many counts were recorded for this clonotype. CDR3 bases: TGTGCCAGCAGTGATCTAGCGGGAAACCAAGAGACCCAGTACTTC. It encodes CASSDLAGNQETQYF. This chain uses TRBV2 with TRBJ2-5; 9 bases line up with TRBD2. Germline trimming cut 3 bases from V and 0 bases from J; bases unmatched to any gene: 2. The CDR3 length is 15 residues. Germline loops: CDR1 SNHLY, CDR2 FYNNEI.

There are many counts of this clonotype. The rearrangement uses TRBV12-5 and TRBJ2-2, with 8 bases lining up with TRBD2. The germline V gene encodes CDR1 LGHNT and CDR2 FRNRAP. V shed 1 base, J shed 5 bases, and the junction held 6 bases outside the gene matches. This CDR3 comprises 16 residues. CDR3 DNA: TGTGCTAGTGGTTTGGACGGGAGGGCCTCAACCGGGGAGCTGTTTTTT. This encodes CASGLDGRASTGELFF. Variable domain in full (rest from reference TRBV12-5 and TRBJ2-2): DARVTQTPRHKVTEMGQEVTMRCQPILGHNTVFWYRQTMMQGLELLAYFRNRAPLDDSGMPKDRFSAEMPDATLATLKIQPSEPRDSAVYFCASGLDGRASTGELFFGEGSRLTVL.

The table lists this clonotype with many counts. This chain joins TRBV25-1 and TRBJ2-5, with a weak D call TRBD2 (5 bases). The CDR3 is made up of 13 amino acids. V dropped 0 bases and J dropped 5 bases, with 7 bases sitting between them. Germline values: CDR1 MGHDK, CDR2 SYGVNS. CDR3 protein: CASSEYRGETQYF. The CDR3 DNA reads as TGTGCCAGCAGTGAATACAGAGGGGAGACCCAGTACTTC. Together with reference TRBV25-1 and TRBJ2-5, the CDR3 gives the full variable domain: EADIYQTPRYLVIGTGKKITLECSQTMGHDKMYWYQQDPGMELHLIHYSYGVNSTEKGDLSSESTVSRIRTEHFPLTLESARPSHTSQYLCASSEYRGETQYFGPGTRLLVL.

This clonotype was found many times. The chain employs TRBV27 and TRBJ1-3, with a weak D call TRBD1 (6 bases). Germline V gives CDR1 MNHEY, CDR2 SMNVEV (reference sequence). The V end was cut by 3 bases, the J end by 4 bases, with 13 bases between. The CDR3 extends over 15 amino acids. CDR3 amino acids: CASSFTGGRGNTIYF. CDR3 DNA sequence: TGTGCCAGCAGTTTTACGGGGGGGCGAGGAAACACCATATATTTT.

This clonotype appeared a few times. This chain connects TRBV20-1 to TRBJ1-6; 9 nucleotides line up with TRBD1. The junction had 14 bases not matched to a gene; V was cut back by 3 bases and J by 8 bases. The germline V gene encodes CDR1 DFQATT and CDR2 SNEGSKA (reference sequence). The CDR3 is 17 amino acids. This CDR3 reads CSARNSGTGREDSPLHF. DNA of the CDR3: TGCAGTGCTAGGAACTCTGGGACAGGGCGTGAAGATTCACCCCTCCACTTT.

This clonotype has only a few counts. The chain has TRBV28 and TRBJ2-2; TRBD2 matches 7 bases. The CDR3 spans 17 residues. Germline CDR1 and CDR2: MDHEN and SYDVKM. Unmatched junction bases numbered 16, after V lost 5 bases and J lost 7 bases. The DNA of the CDR3 is TGTGCCAGCAGTCTACCCTCGATTAAGAGGGAGGGCGGGGAGCTGTTTTTT. Protein sequence: CASSLPSIKREGGELFF.

V usage is TRBV9 and J usage is TRBJ1-3, with no clear D. Trimming cost V 0 bases and J 0 bases, with 7 bases left between them. Germline V gene lookup returns CDR1 SGDLS and CDR2 YYNGEE. The CDR3 is made up of 15 amino acids. CDR3 DNA: TGTGCCAGCAGCGTAGATATGTACTCTGGAAACACCATATATTTT. Its protein is CASSVDMYSGNTIYF.

This clonotype has more than one count but fewer than ten. The chain uses TRBV7-6 and TRBJ1-2, with 8 bases matching TRBD1. Germline loops: CDR1 SGHVS, CDR2 FNYEAQ. The CDR3 runs 15 residues. Trimming cost V 5 bases and J 2 bases; bases outside gene matches: 7. This chain's CDR3 is CASSERTGRNYGYTF. CDR3 in DNA: TGTGCCAGCAGCGAACGGACAGGGAGGAACTATGGCTACACCTTC.

V usage is TRBV12-3 or TRBV12-4 and J usage is TRBJ2-4; no clear D gene. The CDR3 has 14 residues. The V end was cut by 1 base, the J end by 3 bases, with 7 bases between. Here the CDR3 DNA reads TGTGCCAGCAGTTTAGGGGTATACAAAAACATTCAGTACTTC. It encodes CASSLGVYKNIQYF.

In this sample, this clonotype turned up many times. The J gene is TRBJ2-7, the V gene TRBV28; D is unresolved. V lost 3 bases and J lost 5, with 8 bases in between. The CDR3 loop spans 12 amino acids. Germline CDR1 and CDR2: MDHEN and SYDVKM. CDR3 DNA sequence: TGTGCCAGCAGTTTGTGGAGCGACGAGCAGTACTTC. Its protein product is CASSLWSDEQYF. Supplemented by reference TRBV28 and TRBJ2-7, the full variable domain reads DVKVTQSSRYLVKRTGEKVFLECVQDMDHENMFWYRQDPGLGLRLIYFSYDVKMKEKGDIPEGYSVSREKKERFSLILESASTNQTSMYLCASSLWSDEQYFGPGTRLTVT.

The V and J genes are TRBV12-3 or TRBV12-4 and TRBJ1-2; D is ambiguous. The CDR3 contains 13 residues. The V end was cut by 6 bases, the J end by 0 bases, with 8 bases between. CDR3 sequence: CASRTEANYGYTF. CDR3 DNA sequence: TGTGCCAGCAGGACGGAAGCTAACTATGGCTACACCTTC.

The chain joins TRBV6-2 or TRBV6-3 to TRBJ2-5, with D possibly matching TRBD2 (5 bases). This CDR3 spans 12 amino acids. Trimming left V 6 bases short and J 5 bases short, with 10 bases between. Germline CDR1 MNHEY, CDR2 SVGEGT. DNA of the CDR3: TGTGCCAGCAGCGAGGAGCGGGAGACCCAGTACTTC. As protein: CASSEERETQYF.

On this clonotype: A junction end diverges from the germline sequence, so it may reflect a read error. The chain uses TRBV27 and TRBJ2-7; tentative D call: TRBD2 (6 bases). In germline, CDR1 is MNHEY, CDR2 SMNVEV (reference sequence). This CDR3 contains 14 residues. CDR3 sequence reads: CASSPLHRREELYF. Here the CDR3 DNA reads TGTGCCAGCAGTCCACTACACCGGAGGGAGGAGCTGTACTTC.

This clonotype was recorded at least ten times. The V and J genes are TRBV6-1 and TRBJ1-1; D possibly corresponds to TRBD1 (5 bases). The CDR3 runs to 14 residues. Per germline, CDR1 MNHNS and CDR2 SASEGT. Between the trimmed V and J ends, which lost 4 bases and 1 base, there was a span of 10 bases. The CDR3 bases are TGTGCCAGCAGTGTTGAGGGGTGGAACACTGAAGCTTTCTTT. The encoded protein is CASSVEGWNTEAFF.

This clonotype was observed at least ten times. This chain joins TRBV9 and TRBJ1-6, with D possibly matching TRBD1 (6 bases). Per germline, CDR1 SGDLS and CDR2 YYNGEE. CDR3 length: 16 residues. Trimming took off 0 bases at V and 7 bases at J, with 14 bases between the two ends. The CDR3 region has the DNA TGTGCCAGCAGCGTAGGGGGGGGACATGACAATTCACCCCTCCACTTT. Translating it yields CASSVGGGHDNSPLHF.

The sample holds many counts of this clonotype. The CDR3 nucleotides are TGTGCCAGCGTCCCGGGACAGGGATCGCTCCAAGAGACCCAGTACTTC. Its translation is CASVPGQGSLQETQYF. The chain joins TRBV28 to TRBJ2-5; 9 bases match TRBD1. Trimming at V came to 8 bases and at J to 1 base, leaving 11 bases not matched to a gene. Per germline, CDR1 MDHEN and CDR2 SYDVKM. The length of the CDR3 is 16 residues.

This clonotype was observed at least ten times. A read error may explain this, as a much larger clone is one base away. The J gene is TRBJ2-7, the V gene TRBV2; D remains ambiguous. V lost 7 bases and J 1 base, leaving 5 bases between the germline ends. This CDR3 has 11 residues. Germline V gene sequence: CDR1 SNHLY, CDR2 FYNNEI. The chain's CDR3 is CASTESYEQYF. The CDR3 DNA reads as TGTGCCAGCACAGAATCCTACGAGCAGTACTTC. Supplemented by reference TRBV2 and TRBJ2-7, the full variable domain reads EPEVTQTPSHQVTQMGQEVILRCVPISNHLYFYWYRQILGQKVEFLVSFYNNEISEKSEIFDDQFSVERPDGSNFTLKIRSTKLEDSAMYFCASTESYEQYFGPGTRLTVT.

This clonotype has at least ten counts. The chain recombines TRBV6-5 with TRBJ2-7; 10 bases line up with TRBD2. This CDR3 region has 15 residues. Germline V lookup: CDR1 MNHEY, CDR2 SVGAGI. The junction had 8 bases not matched to a gene; V was cut back by 4 bases and J by 5 bases. CDR3 region: CASSFLAGVTHEQYF. The CDR3 coding sequence is TGTGCCAGCAGTTTCCTAGCGGGAGTTACCCACGAGCAGTACTTC.

V gene TRBV15 combines with J gene TRBJ2-7, with 8 bases fitting TRBD1. Germline trimming cut 4 bases from V and 3 bases from J; bases unmatched to any gene: 5. This CDR3 region has 14 residues. The germline CDR1 and CDR2 sequences are LNHNV and YYDKDF (reference sequence). Here the CDR3 reads CATSILGQGYEQYF. The DNA of the CDR3 is TGTGCCACCAGCATTTTAGGACAGGGCTACGAGCAGTACTTC.

Only a few counts were recorded for this clonotype. CDR3 DNA: TGTGCCAGCACCTGGGGTCAGACCCAGTACTTC. Its protein is CASTWGQTQYF. The rearrangement links TRBV6-2 or TRBV6-3 to TRBJ2-5, with D hard to call. CDR1 MNHEY and CDR2 SVGEGT come from the germline V gene. The CDR3 length is 11 residues. The V end lost 7 bases, the J end lost 6 bases, and 9 bases lay between the germline ends.

This clonotype was recorded many times. The rearrangement joins TRBV28 to TRBJ2-5; D unresolved. Germline values: CDR1 MDHEN, CDR2 SYDVKM. The CDR3 is 12 residues long. V was clipped by 8 bases and J by 1 base, with 8 bases between them. CDR3 nucleotide sequence: TGTGCCAGCTTGACGGGCCAAGAGACCCAGTACTTC. It is translated as CASLTGQETQYF.

The genes are TRBV10-3 and TRBJ2-5, with TRBD1 as a possible D gene (6 bases). Trimming shortened V by 0 bases and J by 4 bases, and 12 bases separated the two germline ends. The germline gives CDR1 ENHRY, CDR2 SYGVKD. CDR3 length: 15 residues. The CDR3 reads CAISESRRGGETQYF. Written as DNA, the CDR3 is TGTGCCATCAGTGAGTCACGCAGGGGTGGAGAGACCCAGTACTTC.